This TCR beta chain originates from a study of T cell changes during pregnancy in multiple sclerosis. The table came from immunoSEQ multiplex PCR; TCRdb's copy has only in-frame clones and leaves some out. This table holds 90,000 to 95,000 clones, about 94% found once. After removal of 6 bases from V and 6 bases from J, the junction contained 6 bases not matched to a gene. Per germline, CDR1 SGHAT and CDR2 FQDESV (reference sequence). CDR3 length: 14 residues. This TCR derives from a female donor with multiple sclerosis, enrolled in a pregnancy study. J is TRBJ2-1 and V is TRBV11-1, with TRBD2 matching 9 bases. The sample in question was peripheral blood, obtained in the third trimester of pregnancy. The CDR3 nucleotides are TGTGCCAGCAGGATAGCGGGAGACGTCAATGAGCAGTTCTTC. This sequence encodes CASRIAGDVNEQFF.